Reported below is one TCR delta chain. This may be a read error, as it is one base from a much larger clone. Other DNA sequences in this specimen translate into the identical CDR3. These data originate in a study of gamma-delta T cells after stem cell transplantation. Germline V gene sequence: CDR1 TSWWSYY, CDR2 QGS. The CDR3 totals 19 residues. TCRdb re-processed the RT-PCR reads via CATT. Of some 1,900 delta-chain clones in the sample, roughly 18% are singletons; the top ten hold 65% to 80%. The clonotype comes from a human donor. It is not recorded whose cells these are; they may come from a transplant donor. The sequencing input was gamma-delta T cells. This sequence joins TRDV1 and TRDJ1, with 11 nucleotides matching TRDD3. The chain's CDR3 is CAIGEREPPDWGIKDKLIF. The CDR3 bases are TGTGCTATTGGGGAACGAGAGCCCCCCGACTGGGGGATAAAGGATAAACTCATCTTT.